This T cell receptor beta chain was observed in a study of blood T cell repertoires in COVID-19 (dated by TCRdb to between 2020 and 2021). Some background on the complete study: Samples from collaborators originated in the United States, Italy and Spain and spanned both the acute and convalescent phases of COVID-19. The prospective study material was composed of cDNA or gDNA derived from T cells, B-cell-depleted T cells, or PBMCs. Deeply sampled blood TCRbeta repertoires from subjects exposed to, actively infected with, or recovered from COVID-19 were included in the dataset. The repertoires were made available in a free public database intended to serve as a resource for research on the immune response to SARS-CoV-2. Samples came from the ongoing ImmuneRACE study (first 160 participants) plus 1,254 subjects from 6 global collaborators. Sample metadata almost always included a de-identified subject ID, COVID-19 status, age in years and sex. Where available, HLA class I and class II types were obtained from metadata supplied by the sample provider rather than from assay-based typing.

The collaborating institutions used their own protocols to collect whole blood in K2EDTA tubes. Collaborator samples were shipped for TCRbeta analysis as frozen whole blood, isolated PBMCs, or DNA extracted from either sample type. Its CDR3 holds 14 amino acids, cysteine through phenylalanine. Just CDR3 DNA is preserved here, 42 bases in frame from base 1. Study-level results and caveats: The amount of clinical and demographic metadata varied by source and participant and was provided uncurated.

TCRbeta CDR3 regions were amplified from genomic DNA by means of the immunoSEQ Assay, a bias-controlled multiplex PCR. On the study's bioinformatics: Nucleated cell counts per sample were estimated from amplification of reference gene primers within the assay. Sequence reads were collapsed and filtered to measure the absolute abundance of every unique TCRbeta CDR3 rearrangement. For each sample, productive Simpson clonality was calculated as the square root of Simpson's diversity index over productive rearrangements. Imported from immuneACCESS, the table was reduced by TCRdb to in-frame sequences with V and J called. These copies leave out some clones; in studies compared against another copy, an unresolved V gene accounts for under half, and the cause of the remainder is not known. Clone size and V and J calls were adopted from that table, with D and trimming inferred from the DNA. In this sample the table shows about 240,000 clones, 86% of which occur a single time. The ten largest clones capture 9% to 15% of the sample.

Note on this clone: Its antigen remains unidentified. One base away there is no much larger clone; base qualities are not given.

The sequence was collected from a man at least 80 years old with acute or convalescent COVID-19. The sequence links TRBV21-1 to TRBJ2-1; the table's TRBD1 call for D was not verified on the DNA. TRBV21-1 is labeled a pseudogene. What was sequenced was peripheral blood. In nucleotides, the sequence is TGTGCCAGCAGCAGGGGACACCACTACAATGAGCAGTTCTTC. This translates into CASSRGHHYNEQFF.